A selection of T cell receptor beta chains follows, all from one sample in a study of low-dose radiotherapy and immunotherapy resistance in tumors. TCRdb independently ran MiXCR on the reads; one entry per CDR3 protein. This sample has approximately 91,000 distinct CDR3 sequences; 20% to 25% occur once, and the top ten carry roughly 12%. Source: PBMCs, taken after low-dose radiotherapy plus immunotherapy. These receptors came from a female donor with ovarian cancer. The CDR3 runs from the conserved cysteine through the conserved F or W. A D gene is named only where the DNA matches it firmly. A row's size may be missing; if present it is once, few, many or a size class.

clone_size	v_call	d_call	j_call	cdr3_nt	cdr3_aa
-	TRBV7-2	TRBD2	TRBJ2-1	TGTGCCAGCAGCGTAGCGGGAGCTTACAATGAGCAGTTCTTC	CASSVAGAYNEQFF
many	TRBV6-1	-	TRBJ2-1	TGTGCCAGCAGTTATCGGCGACTAGTTAGTGAGCAGTTCTTC	CASSYRRLVSEQFF
-	TRBV30	-	TRBJ2-7	TGTGCCTGTCGGAGTGCCAGGTACACCTACGAGCAGTACTTC	CACRSARYTYEQYF
many	TRBV23-1	-	TRBJ2-7	TGCGCCAGCAGTCCGGGGGCCTTAGGGGGTTACGAGCAGTACTTC	CASSPGALGGYEQYF
many	TRBV12-3/TRBV12-4	-	TRBJ1-2	TGTGCCAGCAGTTCTAAGGAGTCTAGAAACTATGGCTACACCTTC	CASSSKESRNYGYTF
-	TRBV20-1	-	TRBJ2-5	TGCAGTGCTAGCCACAACCAAGAGACCCAGTACTTC	CSASHNQETQYF
many	TRBV2	TRBD2	TRBJ2-2	TGTGCCAGCAGGCGGGGGTTGAACACCGGGGAGCTGTTTTTT	CASRRGLNTGELFF
many	TRBV5-5	TRBD1	TRBJ1-6	TGTGCCAGCAGCTTGGGTCATACAGGGGGAGGGAATTCACCCCTCCACTTT	CASSLGHTGGGNSPLHF
-	TRBV5-1	TRBD1	TRBJ2-1	TGCGCCAGCAGCGCACCACGGACAGGGGGGGTCAATGAGCAGTTCTTC	CASSAPRTGGVNEQFF
many	TRBV7-9	-	TRBJ1-1	TGTGCCAGCAGCTCCCTGGTCGGGGCAGGCACTGAAGCTTTCTTT	CASSSLVGAGTEAFF
-	TRBV6-2/TRBV6-3	-	TRBJ2-7	TGTGCCAGCAGTTACGACAGGTACTACGAGCAGTACTTC	CASSYDRYYEQYF